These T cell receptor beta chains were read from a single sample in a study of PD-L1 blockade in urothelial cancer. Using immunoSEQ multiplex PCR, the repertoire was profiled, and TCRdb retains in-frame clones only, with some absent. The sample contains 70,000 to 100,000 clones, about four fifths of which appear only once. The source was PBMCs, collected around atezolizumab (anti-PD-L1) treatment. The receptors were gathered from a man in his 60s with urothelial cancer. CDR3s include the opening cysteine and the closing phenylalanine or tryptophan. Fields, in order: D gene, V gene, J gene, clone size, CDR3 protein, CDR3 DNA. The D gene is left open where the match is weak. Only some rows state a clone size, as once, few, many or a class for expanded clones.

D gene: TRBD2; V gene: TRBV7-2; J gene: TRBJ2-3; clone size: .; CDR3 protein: CASSLAASGRTDTQYF; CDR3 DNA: TGTGCCAGCAGCTTGGCCGCTAGCGGGAGAACAGATACGCAGTATTTT
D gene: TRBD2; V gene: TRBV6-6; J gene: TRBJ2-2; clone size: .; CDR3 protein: CASRLAGASNTGELFF; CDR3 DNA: TGTGCCAGCAGGCTAGCGGGGGCATCGAACACCGGGGAGCTGTTTTTT
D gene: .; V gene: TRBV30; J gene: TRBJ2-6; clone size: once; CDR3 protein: CAWAGQPSGANVLTF; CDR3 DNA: TGTGCCTGGGCGGGACAGCCGTCTGGGGCCAACGTCCTGACTTTC
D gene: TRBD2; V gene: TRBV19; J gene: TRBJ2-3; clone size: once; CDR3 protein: CASSLDGWLAGSTDTQYF; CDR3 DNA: TGTGCCAGTAGTCTTGATGGGTGGTTAGCGGGGAGCACAGATACGCAGTATTTT
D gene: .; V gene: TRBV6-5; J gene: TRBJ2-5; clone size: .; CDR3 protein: CASSYRPARGGETQYF; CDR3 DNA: TGTGCCAGCAGTTACCGCCCGGCTCGGGGTGGGGAGACCCAGTACTTC
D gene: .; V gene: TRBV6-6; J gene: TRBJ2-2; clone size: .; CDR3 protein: CASSSTRRAGELFF; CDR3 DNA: TGTGCCAGCAGTTCCACCAGACGAGCGGGGGAGCTGTTTTTT
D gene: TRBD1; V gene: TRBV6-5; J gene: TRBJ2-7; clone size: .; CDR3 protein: CASSYFGQGYEQYF; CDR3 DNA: TGTGCCAGCAGTTACTTCGGACAGGGCTACGAGCAGTACTTC
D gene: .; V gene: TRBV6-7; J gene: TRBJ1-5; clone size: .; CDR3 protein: CASSYPGGGGKINQPQHF; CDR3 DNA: TGTGCCAGCAGTTACCCCGGGGGAGGGGGGAAAATCAATCAGCCCCAGCATTTT
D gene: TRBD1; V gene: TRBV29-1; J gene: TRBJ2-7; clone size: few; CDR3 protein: CSASGQLYEQYF; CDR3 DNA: TGCAGCGCCTCGGGACAGCTTTACGAGCAGTACTTC
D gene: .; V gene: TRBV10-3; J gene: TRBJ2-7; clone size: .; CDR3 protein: CAISDRGYEQYF; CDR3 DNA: TGTGCCATCAGTGATCGGGGATACGAGCAGTACTTC